These 17 T cell receptor beta chains came from one sample sequenced in a study of CD8 T cells in ankylosing spondylitis (dated 2017 in TCRdb). What the study reported, not specific to this receptor: A TCR beta motif of several highly homologous amino acid variants appeared characteristic of blood from ankylosing spondylitis patients.

The library relied on 5' RACE. Sequencing took place on an Illumina HiSeq 2500. TCRdb took the public reads, trimmed them with fastp at Q25, ran MiXCR for clone calling and kept in-frame beta chains. One record per CDR3 amino acid sequence lists the most common genes and DNA. For this sample there are roughly 300,000 distinct CDR3 sequences; 7.5% to 9% appear just once. The top ten constitute 13% to 15% of the sample. These receptors are not linked to any known antigen. The specimen was blood, either unsorted or a sorted T cell fraction (not recorded which). These receptors came from a male donor with ankylosing spondylitis.

This clonotype showed up just a few times. CDR3 sequence reads: CASSPSDRTTYEQYF. DNA of the CDR3: TGTGCCAGCTCACCATCTGACAGGACGACCTACGAGCAGTACTTC. The chain recombines TRBV18 with TRBJ2-7; tentatively, D is TRBD1 (6 bases). In germline, CDR1 is KGHSH, CDR2 LQKENI. Trimming cost V 2 bases and J 2 bases, with 13 bases left between them. The CDR3 has 15 amino acids.

The rearrangement links TRBV6-5 to TRBJ2-7; the D gene could be TRBD1 or TRBD2 (5 bases each). The V gene's germline CDR1 is MNHEY and CDR2 SVGAGI. V lost 4 bases to trimming and J lost 6 bases, with 16 bases between them. This CDR3 contains 14 residues. CDR3 in amino acids: CASSSPRDPAEQYF. DNA of the CDR3: TGTGCCAGCAGTTCTCCTAGGGACCCAGCCGAGCAGTACTTC.

This clonotype came up a few times. The chain recombines TRBV28 with TRBJ1-1, with D maybe TRBD1 (6 bases). The V gene lost 10 bases and the J gene lost 1 base, with 13 bases spanning the gap. This CDR3 is built from 13 residues. Germline CDR1 is MDHEN and CDR2 is SYDVKM. CDR3 in DNA: TGTGCCACCGAAACAGGGCCGAACACTGAAGCTTTCTTT. It translates to CATETGPNTEAFF.

In this sample, this clonotype turned up a few times. This rearrangement joins TRBV20-1 to TRBJ2-2; D is unresolved. There are 13 residues in the CDR3. Germline CDR1 reads DFQATT; CDR2 reads SNEGSKA (reference sequence). Trimming cost V 3 bases and J 11 bases, with 16 bases left between them. CDR3 sequence: CSARASRFGELFF. CDR3 nucleotide sequence: TGCAGTGCTAGGGCTTCTAGGTTCGGAGAGCTGTTTTTT.

This clonotype was detected only a few times. V usage is TRBV5-4 and J usage is TRBJ2-3, with TRBD2 matching over 9 bases. V lost 4 bases, J lost 0 bases, and 6 bases stayed unmatched. Germline V lookup: CDR1 SGHNT, CDR2 YYREEE (reference sequence). The CDR3 extends over 16 amino acids. CDR3 residues: CASSKGLATSTDTQYF. The CDR3 DNA follows: TGTGCCAGCAGCAAAGGACTAGCGACTAGCACAGATACGCAGTATTTT.

The J gene is TRBJ1-1, the V gene TRBV6-1, with TRBD1 matching 7 bases. The CDR3 is 14 residues long. The junction had 5 bases not matched to a gene; V was cut back by 6 bases and J by 1 base. The V gene's germline CDR1 is MNHNS and CDR2 SASEGT. The CDR3 loop is CASRKQGPNTEAFF. The CDR3 DNA sequence: TGTGCCAGCAGGAAACAGGGGCCGAACACTGAAGCTTTCTTT.

This clonotype was picked up a small number of times. V and J are TRBV7-9 and TRBJ1-2; D call uncertain. The germline V gene has CDR1 SEHNR and CDR2 FQNEAQ (reference sequence). V lost 6 bases and J 5 bases, leaving 10 bases between the germline ends. CDR3 length: 12 residues. CDR3 protein: CASSLENYGYTF. DNA for the CDR3: TGTGCCAGCAGTCTGGAGAATTATGGCTACACCTTC.

This clonotype was detected ten times or more. The chain combines TRBV2 with TRBJ2-3; D not certain. This CDR3 region has 10 residues. V was cut by 8 bases and J by 14 bases, with 14 bases left in between. Germline loops: CDR1 SNHLY, CDR2 FYNNEI. CDR3 nucleotide sequence: TGTGCCAGCGACGGCATACAGCCGTATTTT. This codes for CASDGIQPYF.

This clonotype was detected ten times or more. This sequence joins TRBV3-1 and TRBJ1-1, with a tentative D call TRBD1 (6 bases). Per germline, CDR1 LGHDT and CDR2 YNNKEL (reference sequence). V lost 0 bases to trimming and J lost 7 bases, with 12 bases between them. The CDR3 covers 14 residues. CDR3 amino acids: CASSQDPGQFEAFF. The CDR3 DNA is TGTGCCAGCAGCCAAGATCCCGGACAGTTTGAAGCTTTCTTT.

V usage is TRBV11-2 and J usage is TRBJ2-7, with TRBD2 matching 14 bases. The germline gives CDR1 SGHAT, CDR2 FQNNGV. V gave up 3 bases and J gave up 0 bases; unmatched junction bases: 4. The CDR3 is 17 residues long. CDR3 sequence reads: CASSLWTSGRLSYEQYF. The CDR3 DNA follows: TGTGCCAGCAGCTTGTGGACTAGCGGGAGGCTCTCCTACGAGCAGTACTTC.

The rearrangement links TRBV2 to TRBJ2-4; 7 bases align to TRBD1. The CDR3 contains 14 residues. The V gene end was trimmed by 5 bases and the J gene end by 4 bases; junction bases not matched to a gene: 5. Per germline, CDR1 SNHLY and CDR2 FYNNEI. This CDR3 is CASSRDRDKNIQYF. The DNA of the CDR3 is TGTGCCAGCAGTCGAGACAGGGATAAAAACATTCAGTACTTC.

Ten or more counts support this clonotype. The V gene is TRBV5-4, the J gene TRBJ2-3; 10 bases agree with TRBD2. Germline CDR1 and CDR2: SGHNT and YYREEE (reference sequence). The CDR3 has 15 residues. The ends lost 4 bases at V and 6 bases at J; junction bases unmatched: 8. Here the CDR3 DNA reads TGTGCCAGCAGCCCCCCAGCGGGGGGGAGTGATACGCAGTATTTT. This codes for CASSPPAGGSDTQYF. The full variable domain, rest sourced from reference TRBV5-4 and TRBJ2-3, is ETGVTQSPTHLIKTRGQQVTLRCSSQSGHNTVSWYQQALGQGPQFIFQYYREEENGRGNFPPRFSGLQFPNYSSELNVNALELDDSALYLCASSPPAGGSDTQYFGPGTRLTVL.

This clonotype has at least ten counts. The chain has TRBV4-1 and TRBJ2-7; a weak D match, TRBD2 (6 bases). Germline V CDR1 and CDR2: MGHRA, YSYEKL. The CDR3 runs to 15 residues. The V gene lost 4 bases and the J gene lost 0 bases, with 13 bases spanning the gap. The DNA of the CDR3 is TGCGCCAGCAGCCCCTTATGGCGGGGCTCCTACGAGCAGTACTTC. Translation: CASSPLWRGSYEQYF.

The rearrangement uses TRBV29-1 and TRBJ2-1; TRBD2 might be the D (6 bases). The ends were cut back, 6 bases at V and 2 bases at J, with 17 bases in the middle. The CDR3 consists of 15 residues. Per germline, CDR1 SQVTM and CDR2 ANQGSEA. The CDR3 nucleotides are TGCAGCGTAAACTCACCTAGCGTTACCTACAATGAGCAGTTCTTC. It encodes CSVNSPSVTYNEQFF.

In its sample, this clonotype was seen a few times. The gene calls are TRBV5-1 and TRBJ2-2, with a possible D match to TRBD1 (5 bases). The CDR3 is 14 amino acids. The germline V gene encodes CDR1 SGHRS and CDR2 YFSETQ. Between the trimmed V and J ends, which lost 2 bases and 7 bases, there was a span of 12 bases. In nucleotides, the CDR3 is TGCGCCAGCAGCTTCGACAGCCCGGACGGGGAGCTGTTTTTT. Translated, it gives CASSFDSPDGELFF.

The CDR3 spells CASTHGMGDTPYF. CDR3 DNA: TGTGCCAGCACCCATGGTATGGGGGACACGCCATACTTC. The V call is TRBV12-3 or TRBV12-4, the J call TRBJ2-7; weak D call: TRBD1 (6 bases). There are 13 residues in the CDR3. V shed 7 bases and J shed 13 bases, with 23 bases lying between them.

The V call is TRBV11-2, the J call TRBJ2-7; TRBD1 matches 7 bases. Germline trimming cut 3 bases from V and 1 base from J; bases unmatched to any gene: 6. The CDR3 sequence is 15 residues long. Germline-derived CDR1 and CDR2 are SGHAT and FQNNGV. CDR3 sequence reads: CASSFVHRGSYEQYF. CDR3 in DNA: TGTGCCAGCAGCTTCGTCCACAGGGGATCCTACGAGCAGTACTTC.